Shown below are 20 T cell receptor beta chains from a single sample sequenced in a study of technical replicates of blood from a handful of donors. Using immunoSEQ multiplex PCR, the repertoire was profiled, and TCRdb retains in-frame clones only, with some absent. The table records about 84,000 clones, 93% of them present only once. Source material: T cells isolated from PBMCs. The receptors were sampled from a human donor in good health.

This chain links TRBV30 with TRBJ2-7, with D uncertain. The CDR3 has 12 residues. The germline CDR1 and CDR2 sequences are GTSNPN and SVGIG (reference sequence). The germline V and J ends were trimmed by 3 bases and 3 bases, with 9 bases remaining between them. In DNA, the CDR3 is TGTGCCTGGAGGAAATCAGGCTACGAGCAGTACTTC. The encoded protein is CAWRKSGYEQYF.

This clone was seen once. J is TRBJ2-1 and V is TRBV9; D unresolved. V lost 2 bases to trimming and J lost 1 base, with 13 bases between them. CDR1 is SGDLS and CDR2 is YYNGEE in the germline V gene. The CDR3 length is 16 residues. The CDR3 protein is CASSVQEDTSYNEQFF. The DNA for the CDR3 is TGTGCCAGCAGCGTTCAAGAGGATACGTCCTACAATGAGCAGTTCTTC.

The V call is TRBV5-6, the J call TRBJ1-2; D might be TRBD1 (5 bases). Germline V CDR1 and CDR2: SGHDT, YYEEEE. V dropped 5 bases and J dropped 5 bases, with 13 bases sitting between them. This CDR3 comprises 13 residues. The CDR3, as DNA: TGTGCCAGCAGGGACCCCCAGGGATATGGCTACACCTTC. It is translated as CASRDPQGYGYTF.

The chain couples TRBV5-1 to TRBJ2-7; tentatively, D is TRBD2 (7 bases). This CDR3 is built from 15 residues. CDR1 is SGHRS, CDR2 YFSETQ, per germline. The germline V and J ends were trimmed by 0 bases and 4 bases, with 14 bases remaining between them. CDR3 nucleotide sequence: TGCGCCAGCAGCTTGGGTGGGGGGGCCATTTACGAGCAGTACTTC. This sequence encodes CASSLGGGAIYEQYF.

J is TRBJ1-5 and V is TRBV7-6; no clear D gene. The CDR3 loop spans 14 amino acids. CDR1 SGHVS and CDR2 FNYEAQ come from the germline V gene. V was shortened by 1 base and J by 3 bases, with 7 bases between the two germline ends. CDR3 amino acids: CASSLGRNNQPQHF. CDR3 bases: TGTGCCAGCAGCTTAGGCAGGAACAATCAGCCCCAGCATTTT.

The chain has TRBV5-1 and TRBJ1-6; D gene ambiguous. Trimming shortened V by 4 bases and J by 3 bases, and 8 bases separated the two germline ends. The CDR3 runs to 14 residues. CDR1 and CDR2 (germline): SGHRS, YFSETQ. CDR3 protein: CASSPRDYNSPLHF. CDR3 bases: TGCGCCAGCAGCCCCCGGGACTATAATTCACCCCTCCACTTT.

CDR3 in amino acids: CAWFSQGTYEQYF. CDR3 sequence (DNA): TGTGCCTGGTTCTCTCAGGGGACCTACGAGCAGTACTTC. The chain recombines TRBV30 with TRBJ2-7; TRBD1 is a possible D gene (6 bases). The V gene's germline CDR1 is GTSNPN and CDR2 SVGIG (reference sequence). This CDR3 has 13 amino acids. V shed 5 bases and J shed 2 bases, with 13 bases lying between them.

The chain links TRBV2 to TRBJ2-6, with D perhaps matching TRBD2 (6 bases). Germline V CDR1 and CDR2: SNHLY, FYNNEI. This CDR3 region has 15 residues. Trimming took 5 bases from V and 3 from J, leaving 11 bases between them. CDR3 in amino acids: CASSPLGGGANVLTF. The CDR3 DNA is TGTGCCAGCAGTCCCTTGGGGGGTGGGGCCAACGTCCTGACTTTC.

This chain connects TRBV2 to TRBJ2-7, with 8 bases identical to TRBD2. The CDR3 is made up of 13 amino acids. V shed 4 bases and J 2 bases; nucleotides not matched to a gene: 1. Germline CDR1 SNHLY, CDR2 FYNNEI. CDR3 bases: TGTGCCAGCAGTGTTAGCGGGGCCTACGAGCAGTACTTC. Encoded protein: CASSVSGAYEQYF.

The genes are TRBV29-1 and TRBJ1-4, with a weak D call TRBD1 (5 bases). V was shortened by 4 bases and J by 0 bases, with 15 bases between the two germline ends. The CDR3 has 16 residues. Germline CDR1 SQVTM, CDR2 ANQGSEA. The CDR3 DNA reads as TGCAGCGTTGGACAGACAGCGAGTGCAACTAATGAAAAACTGTTTTTT. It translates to CSVGQTASATNEKLFF.

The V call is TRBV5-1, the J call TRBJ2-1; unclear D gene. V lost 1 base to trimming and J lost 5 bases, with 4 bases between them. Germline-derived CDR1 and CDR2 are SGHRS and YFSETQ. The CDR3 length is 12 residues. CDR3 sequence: CASSLRDNEQFF. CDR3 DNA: TGCGCCAGCAGCTTGCGGGACAATGAGCAGTTCTTC.

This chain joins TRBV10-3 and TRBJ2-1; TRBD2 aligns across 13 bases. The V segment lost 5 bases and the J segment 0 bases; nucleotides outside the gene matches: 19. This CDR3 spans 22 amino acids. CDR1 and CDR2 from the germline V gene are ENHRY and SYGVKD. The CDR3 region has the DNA TGTGCCATCAGTCACGGGACTAGCGGGGCTAGCGGGGGGATTAGCTCCTACAATGAGCAGTTCTTC. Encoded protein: CAISHGTSGASGGISSYNEQFF.

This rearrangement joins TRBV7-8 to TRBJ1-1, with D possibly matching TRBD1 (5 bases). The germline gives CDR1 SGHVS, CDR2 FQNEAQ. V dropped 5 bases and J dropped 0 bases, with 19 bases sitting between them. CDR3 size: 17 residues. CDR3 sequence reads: CASSPLGRTIMNTEAFF. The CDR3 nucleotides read TGTGCCAGCAGCCCCCTCGGACGGACAATAATGAACACTGAAGCTTTCTTT.

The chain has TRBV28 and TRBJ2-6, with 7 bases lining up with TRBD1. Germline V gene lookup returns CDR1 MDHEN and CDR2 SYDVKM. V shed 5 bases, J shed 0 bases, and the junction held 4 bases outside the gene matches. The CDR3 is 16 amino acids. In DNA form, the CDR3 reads TGTGCCAGCAGTACCTACAGGGGCTCTGGGGCCAACGTCCTGACTTTC. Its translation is CASSTYRGSGANVLTF.

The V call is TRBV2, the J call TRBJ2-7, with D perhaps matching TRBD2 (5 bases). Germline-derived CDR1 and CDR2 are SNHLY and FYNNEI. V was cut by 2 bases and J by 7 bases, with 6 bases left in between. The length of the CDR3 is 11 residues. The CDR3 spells CASSETGEQYF. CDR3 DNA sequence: TGTGCCAGCAGTGAAACGGGGGAGCAGTACTTC.

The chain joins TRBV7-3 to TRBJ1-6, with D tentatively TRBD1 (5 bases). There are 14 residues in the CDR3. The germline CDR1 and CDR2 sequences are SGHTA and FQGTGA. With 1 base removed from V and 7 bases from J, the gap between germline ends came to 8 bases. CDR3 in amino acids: CASSLNPGNSPLHF. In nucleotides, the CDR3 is TGTGCCAGCAGCTTAAATCCAGGGAATTCACCCCTCCACTTT.

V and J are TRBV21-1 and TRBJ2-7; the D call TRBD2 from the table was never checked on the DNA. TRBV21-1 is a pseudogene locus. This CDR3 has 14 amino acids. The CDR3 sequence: CASRPYLESREQYF. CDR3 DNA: TGTGCCAGCAGGCCCTATCTTGAGTCCCGCGAGCAGTACTTC.

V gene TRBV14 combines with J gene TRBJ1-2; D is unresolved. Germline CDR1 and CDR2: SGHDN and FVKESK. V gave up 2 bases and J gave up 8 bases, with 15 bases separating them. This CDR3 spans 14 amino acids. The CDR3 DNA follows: TGTGCCAGCAGCCAAACCGGGTCCTTTAGGGGCTACACCTTC. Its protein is CASSQTGSFRGYTF. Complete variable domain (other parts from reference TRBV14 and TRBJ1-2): EAGVTQFPSHSVIEKGQTVTLRCDPISGHDNLYWYRRVMGKEIKFLLHFVKESKQDESGMPNNRFLAERTGGTYSTLKVQPAELEDSGVYFCASSQTGSFRGYTFGSGTRLTVV.

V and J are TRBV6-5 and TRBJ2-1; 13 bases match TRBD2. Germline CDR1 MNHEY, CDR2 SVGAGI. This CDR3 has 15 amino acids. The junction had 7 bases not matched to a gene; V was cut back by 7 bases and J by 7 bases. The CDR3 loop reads CASKRLAGGGNEQFF. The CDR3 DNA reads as TGTGCCAGCAAACGACTAGCGGGAGGAGGGAATGAGCAGTTCTTC.

CDR3 region: CASSPTGLSGYTF. CDR3 DNA sequence: TGTGCCAGCAGCCCGACAGGTCTCTCTGGCTACACCTTC. The rearrangement uses TRBV7-9 and TRBJ1-2; TRBD1 might be the D (6 bases). Germline-derived CDR1 and CDR2 are SEHNR and FQNEAQ (reference sequence). This CDR3 region has 13 residues. V shed 5 bases and J shed 7 bases, with 14 bases lying between them.